What follows are 21 T cell receptor beta chains derived from one specimen sequenced in a study of cytomegalovirus exposure and HLA in healthy donors. 13 Jbeta primers and 60 Vbeta primers were used for the PCR. The data were produced by immunoSEQ multiplex PCR, yet TCRdb's version contains in-frame clones alone and is incomplete. The sample holds about 130,000 clones, around four fifths seen once. The sample was PBMCs. The receptors here all came from a woman aged 40 to 50 in good health and CMV-seropositive.

In its sample, this clone was seen a few times. J is TRBJ2-1 and V is TRBV7-3; 10 bases align to TRBD2. Trimming at V came to 2 bases and at J to 7 bases, leaving 5 bases not matched to a gene. This CDR3 is 15 amino acids long. Germline V gene sequence: CDR1 SGHTA, CDR2 FQGTGA. CDR3: CASSLLGTSDNEQFF. The CDR3 DNA reads as TGTGCCAGCAGCTTATTGGGGACTAGCGATAATGAGCAGTTCTTC.

This sequence joins TRBV5-1 and TRBJ2-7, with TRBD1 matching 8 bases. CDR3 size: 15 residues. Trimming took 7 bases from V and 3 from J; bases not matched to a gene: 12. Germline CDR1 and CDR2: SGHRS and YFSETQ. The CDR3 loop is CASFAGGAGNYEQYF. The CDR3 DNA reads as TGCGCCAGCTTTGCAGGGGGCGCGGGTAACTACGAGCAGTACTTC.

The chain combines TRBV14 with TRBJ2-7, with D possibly matching TRBD2 (5 bases). V lost 4 bases and J 4 bases, leaving 14 bases between the germline ends. Germline-derived CDR1 and CDR2 are SGHDN and FVKESK. There are 14 residues in the CDR3. CDR3: CASSPPGWSYEQYF. The CDR3 DNA is TGTGCCAGCAGCCCCCCGGGGTGGAGTTACGAGCAGTACTTC.

This rearrangement joins TRBV5-4 to TRBJ2-7; no firm D call. V gave up 3 bases and J gave up 4 bases, with 11 bases separating them. The germline gives CDR1 SGHNT, CDR2 YYREEE (reference sequence). CDR3 size: 13 residues. Here the CDR3 reads CASSSSHQYEQYF. Here the CDR3 DNA reads TGTGCCAGCAGCTCCTCCCATCAGTACGAGCAGTACTTC.

The chain links TRBV7-9 to TRBJ1-2; D is unresolved. Trimming stripped 5 bases from V and 2 bases from J, with 9 bases between. The germline V gene encodes CDR1 SEHNR and CDR2 FQNEAQ (reference sequence). The CDR3 extends over 13 amino acids. The CDR3 is CASSPRGNYGYTF. The CDR3 DNA reads as TGTGCCAGCAGCCCCCGGGGAAACTATGGCTACACCTTC.

The rearrangement links TRBV5-1 to TRBJ2-7; the match to TRBD1 covers 9 bases. Trimming at V came to 5 bases and at J to 3 bases, leaving 3 bases not matched to a gene. Germline CDR1 reads SGHRS; CDR2 reads YFSETQ. This CDR3 is built from 13 residues. CDR3 protein: CASRPGQGYEQYF. The CDR3 nucleotides read TGCGCCAGCAGGCCGGGACAGGGCTACGAGCAGTACTTC.

The chain couples TRBV7-8 to TRBJ2-1, with 7 bases matching TRBD1. The CDR3 has 13 residues. V lost 5 bases to trimming and J lost 4 bases; unmatched junction nucleotides: 2. From germline, CDR1 is SGHVS and CDR2 FQNEAQ. CDR3 DNA sequence: TGTGCCAGCAGCCAGACAGGGTACAATGAGCAGTTCTTC. Translated, it gives CASSQTGYNEQFF.

The V call is TRBV18, the J call TRBJ2-6; D gene ambiguous. Per germline, CDR1 KGHSH and CDR2 LQKENI. This CDR3 is built from 16 residues. V lost 0 bases to trimming and J lost 4 bases, with 10 bases between them. The CDR3 region is CASSPPVKTGANVLTF. As DNA, the CDR3 is TGTGCCAGCTCACCACCGGTTAAGACAGGGGCCAACGTCCTGACTTTC.

This clone showed up just a few times. The genes are TRBV4-2 and TRBJ2-1, with 9 bases that match TRBD2. The ends lost 1 base at V and 8 bases at J; junction bases unmatched: 9. Germline V lookup: CDR1 LGHNA, CDR2 YNFKEQ. The CDR3 is 16 residues long. The CDR3 sequence is CASSQGSGLARDEQFF. The DNA for the CDR3 is TGTGCCAGCAGCCAAGGCTCGGGACTAGCTCGCGATGAGCAGTTCTTC.

This clone was picked up one time. The chain carries TRBV27 and TRBJ2-4; no clear D. Trimming removed 7 bases from V and 5 bases from J, with 15 bases in between. Germline lookup yields CDR1 MNHEY and CDR2 SMNVEV (reference sequence). The CDR3 totals 14 residues. The CDR3 spells CASTPIRWENIQYF. The CDR3 region has the DNA TGTGCCAGCACCCCCATCAGGTGGGAAAACATTCAGTACTTC.

The rearrangement joins TRBV19 to TRBJ2-7; 8 positions match TRBD1. CDR1 and CDR2 (germline): LNHDA, SQIVND (reference sequence). CDR3 size: 17 residues. With V trimmed by 2 bases and J by 1 base, 10 bases remained unmatched. CDR3 nucleotide sequence: TGTGCCAGTAGTATAAATCCCGGGACAGGAGATTCCTACGAGCAGTACTTC. Amino acid sequence: CASSINPGTGDSYEQYF.

The chain has TRBV28 and TRBJ2-5, with a possible D match to TRBD1 (6 bases). V lost 6 bases to trimming and J lost 4 bases, with 18 bases between them. Germline-derived CDR1 and CDR2 are MDHEN and SYDVKM. This CDR3 has 15 residues. CDR3 protein: CASRLPQGGTETQYF. CDR3 nucleotide sequence: TGTGCCAGCAGGCTCCCACAGGGCGGTACAGAGACCCAGTACTTC. The full variable domain, with the rest looked up from reference TRBV28 and TRBJ2-5, is DVKVTQSSRYLVKRTGEKVFLECVQDMDHENMFWYRQDPGLGLRLIYFSYDVKMKEKGDIPEGYSVSREKKERFSLILESASTNQTSMYLCASRLPQGGTETQYFGPGTRLLVL.

V usage is TRBV7-9 and J usage is TRBJ1-5, with 10 bases that match TRBD1. The CDR3 consists of 17 residues. After removal of 5 bases from V and 0 bases from J, the junction contained 7 bases not matched to a gene. CDR1 is SEHNR, CDR2 FQNEAQ, per germline (reference sequence). CDR3 sequence: CASSPGQGVYSNQPQHF. In DNA form, the CDR3 reads TGTGCCAGCAGCCCTGGACAGGGGGTATATAGCAATCAGCCCCAGCATTTT.

The chain recombines TRBV5-1 with TRBJ2-1; 8 nucleotides agree with TRBD2. Per the germline V gene, CDR1 is SGHRS and CDR2 is YFSETQ. The CDR3 is made up of 16 amino acids. V lost 0 bases to trimming and J lost 0 bases; unmatched junction nucleotides: 2. The CDR3 reads CASSLAGTSSYNEQFF. Written as DNA, the CDR3 is TGCGCCAGCAGCTTGGCTGGGACTAGCTCCTACAATGAGCAGTTCTTC.

The gene calls are TRBV30 and TRBJ1-2; 7 bases are shared with TRBD1. The trim removed 2 bases at V and 5 bases at J, leaving 5 bases unmatched. Germline V gene data show CDR1 as GTSNPN and CDR2 as SVGIG (reference sequence). This CDR3 region has 13 residues. CDR3 sequence reads: CAWSLGDSYGYTF. Here the CDR3 DNA reads TGTGCCTGGAGTTTAGGGGACAGTTATGGCTACACCTTC.

V gene TRBV4-2 combines with J gene TRBJ2-3; 10 bases are a match to TRBD2. Per the germline V gene, CDR1 is LGHNA and CDR2 is YNFKEQ. The CDR3 is 18 residues long. The V and J ends lost 2 bases and 0 bases, in that order; junction bases with no gene match: 8. The CDR3 region has the DNA TGTGCCAGCAGCCAACGACTAGCGGGTACACCTAGCACAGATACGCAGTATTTT. Translating it yields CASSQRLAGTPSTDTQYF.

The chain couples TRBV27 to TRBJ1-2, with 7 bases lining up with TRBD1. CDR1 and CDR2 from the germline V gene are MNHEY and SMNVEV (reference sequence). V was clipped by 7 bases and J by 4 bases; unmatched bases: 9. This CDR3 is 14 amino acids long. CDR3 sequence (DNA): TGTGCCAGCACCCCTAGGACAGGCATCTATGGCTACACCTTC. This gives the protein CASTPRTGIYGYTF.

This chain links TRBV4-1 with TRBJ2-7, with D perhaps TRBD2 (6 bases). CDR1 is MGHRA and CDR2 is YSYEKL in the germline V gene. Trimming left V 0 bases short and J 4 bases short, with 7 bases between. This CDR3 region has 13 residues. The CDR3: CASSQDGGYEQYF. The CDR3, as DNA: TGCGCCAGCAGCCAAGATGGGGGGTACGAGCAGTACTTC.

This chain links TRBV6-1 with TRBJ2-2; 7 bases agree with TRBD1. The length of the CDR3 is 15 residues. Germline V gives CDR1 MNHNS, CDR2 SASEGT. J lost 5 bases, V lost 6 bases, and 9 bases had no gene match. The DNA for the CDR3 is TGTGCCAGCAGCCTCGACAGGGTGGGAACCGGGGAGCTGTTTTTT. Its protein product is CASSLDRVGTGELFF.

This chain uses TRBV1 with TRBJ2-7; no DNA check was done on the table's D call, TRBD2. TRBV1 is listed as a pseudogene. The CDR3 runs to 17 residues. The CDR3 coding sequence is TGCACCAGCAGCCAAGATATCGGGACTAGCGGGGGGAACGAGCAGTACTTC. Encoded protein: CTSSQDIGTSGGNEQYF.

This clone is a singleton in its sample. The chain joins TRBV28 to TRBJ1-5; 8 nucleotides agree with TRBD1. Germline V gives CDR1 MDHEN, CDR2 SYDVKM. V lost 1 base, J lost 0 bases, and 8 bases stayed unmatched. The CDR3 runs 18 residues. Here the CDR3 reads CASSLFGQGTYSNQPQHF. In DNA form, the CDR3 reads TGTGCCAGCAGTTTATTCGGACAGGGAACTTATAGCAATCAGCCCCAGCATTTT. Full variable domain (rest looked up from reference TRBV28 and TRBJ1-5): DVKVTQSSRYLVKRTGEKVFLECVQDMDHENMFWYRQDPGLGLRLIYFSYDVKMKEKGDIPEGYSVSREKKERFSLILESASTNQTSMYLCASSLFGQGTYSNQPQHFGDGTRLSIL.